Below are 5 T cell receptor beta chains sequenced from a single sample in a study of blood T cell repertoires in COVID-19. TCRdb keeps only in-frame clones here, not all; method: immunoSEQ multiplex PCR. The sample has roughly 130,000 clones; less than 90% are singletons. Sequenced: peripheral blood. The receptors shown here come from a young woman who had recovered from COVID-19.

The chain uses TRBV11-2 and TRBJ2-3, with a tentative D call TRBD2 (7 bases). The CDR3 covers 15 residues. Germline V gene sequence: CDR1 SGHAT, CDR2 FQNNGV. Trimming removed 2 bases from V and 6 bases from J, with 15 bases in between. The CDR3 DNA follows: TGTGCCAGCAGCTTAAGTGGGGGGGCCGCTGATACGCAGTATTTT. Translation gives CASSLSGGAADTQYF.

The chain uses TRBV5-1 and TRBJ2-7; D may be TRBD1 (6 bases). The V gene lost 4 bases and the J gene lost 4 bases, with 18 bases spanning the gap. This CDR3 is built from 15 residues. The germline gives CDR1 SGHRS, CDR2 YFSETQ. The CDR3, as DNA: TGCGCCAGCAGCGCATCTTGGGGGCCCCTATACGAGCAGTACTTC. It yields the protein CASSASWGPLYEQYF.

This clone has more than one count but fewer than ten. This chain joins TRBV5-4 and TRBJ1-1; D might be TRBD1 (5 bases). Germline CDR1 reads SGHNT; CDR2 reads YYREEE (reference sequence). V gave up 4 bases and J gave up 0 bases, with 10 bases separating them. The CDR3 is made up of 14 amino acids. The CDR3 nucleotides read TGTGCCAGCAGCCCGGACATGATGAACACTGAAGCTTTCTTT. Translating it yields CASSPDMMNTEAFF.

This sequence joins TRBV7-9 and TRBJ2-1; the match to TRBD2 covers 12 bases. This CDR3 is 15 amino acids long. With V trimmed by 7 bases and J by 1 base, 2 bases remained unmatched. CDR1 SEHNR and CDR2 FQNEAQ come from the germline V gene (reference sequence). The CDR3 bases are TGTGCCAGCATCCTAGCGGGAGGGTCCTACAATGAGCAGTTCTTC. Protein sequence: CASILAGGSYNEQFF.

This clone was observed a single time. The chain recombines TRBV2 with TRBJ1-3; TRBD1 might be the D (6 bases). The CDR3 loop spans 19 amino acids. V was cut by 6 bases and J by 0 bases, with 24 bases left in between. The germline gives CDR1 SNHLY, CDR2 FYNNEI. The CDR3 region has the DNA TGTGCCAGCAGGACCCCCAGAGCCAGGGGCAATGCCTCTGGAAACACCATATATTTT. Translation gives CASRTPRARGNASGNTIYF.